A single count supports the clone carrying this T cell receptor beta chain. Its target is not known. This entry belongs to a study of T cells in localized non-small cell lung cancer. Study results and caveats: Prolonged overall survival went with higher T cell density in the blood. Heterogeneity cannot be ruled out, as sequencing used one tumor region only. Adjacent uninvolved lung had the highest clonality, suggesting focused antigen responses.

The table came from immunoSEQ multiplex PCR; TCRdb's copy has only in-frame clones and leaves some out. This table holds roughly 86,000 clones, 84% found once. The length of the CDR3 is 15 residues. Germline loops: CDR1 MNHEY, CDR2 SMNVEV (reference sequence). V lost 5 bases, J lost 0 bases, and 8 bases lay in between. V and J are TRBV27 and TRBJ2-6, with D perhaps assigned TRBD1 or TRBD2 (5 bases each). Source: peripheral blood, taken before any cancer treatment. This TCR was sampled from a man aged 35 to 69 with stage I lung adenocarcinoma. The CDR3, as DNA: TGTGCCAGCAGTATGGGGGTCTCTGGGGCCAACGTCCTGACTTTC. Protein: CASSMGVSGANVLTF.